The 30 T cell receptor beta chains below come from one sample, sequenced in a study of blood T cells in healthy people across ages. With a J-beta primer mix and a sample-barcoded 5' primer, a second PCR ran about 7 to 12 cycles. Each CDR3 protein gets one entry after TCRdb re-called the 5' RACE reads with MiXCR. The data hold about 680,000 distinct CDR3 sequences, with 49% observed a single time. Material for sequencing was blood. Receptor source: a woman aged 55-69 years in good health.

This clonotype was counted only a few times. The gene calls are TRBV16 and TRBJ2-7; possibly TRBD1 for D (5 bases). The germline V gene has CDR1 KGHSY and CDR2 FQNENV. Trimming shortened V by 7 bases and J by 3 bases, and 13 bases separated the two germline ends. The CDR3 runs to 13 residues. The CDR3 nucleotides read TGTGCCAGCACCCAGGGTCTTGACTACGAGCAGTACTTC. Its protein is CASTQGLDYEQYF. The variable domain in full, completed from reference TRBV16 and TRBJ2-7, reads GEEVAQTPKHLVRGEGQKAKLYCAPIKGHSYVFWYQQVLKNEFKFLISFQNENVFDETGMPKERFSAKCLPNSPCSLEIQATKLEDSAVYFCASTQGLDYEQYFGPGTRLTVT.

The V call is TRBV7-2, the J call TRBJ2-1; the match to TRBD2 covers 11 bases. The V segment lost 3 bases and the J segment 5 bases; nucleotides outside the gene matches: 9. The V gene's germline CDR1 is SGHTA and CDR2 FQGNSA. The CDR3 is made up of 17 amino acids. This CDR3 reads CASSLVPSGRLNNEQFF. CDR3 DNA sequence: TGTGCCAGCAGCTTGGTACCTAGCGGGAGGCTAAACAATGAGCAGTTCTTC.

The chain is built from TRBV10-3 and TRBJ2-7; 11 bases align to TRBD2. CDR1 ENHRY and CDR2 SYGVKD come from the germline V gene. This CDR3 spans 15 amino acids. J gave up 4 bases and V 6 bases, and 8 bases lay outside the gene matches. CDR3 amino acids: CAIRHPGLAEYEQYF. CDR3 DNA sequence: TGTGCCATCAGGCACCCGGGACTAGCGGAATACGAGCAGTACTTC.

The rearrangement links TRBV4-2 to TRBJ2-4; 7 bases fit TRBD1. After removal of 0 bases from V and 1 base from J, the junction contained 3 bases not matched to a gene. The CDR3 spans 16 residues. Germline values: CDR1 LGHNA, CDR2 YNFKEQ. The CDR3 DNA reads TGTGCCAGCAGCCAAGATGGGACAGTCGCCAAAAACATTCAGTACTTC. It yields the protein CASSQDGTVAKNIQYF.

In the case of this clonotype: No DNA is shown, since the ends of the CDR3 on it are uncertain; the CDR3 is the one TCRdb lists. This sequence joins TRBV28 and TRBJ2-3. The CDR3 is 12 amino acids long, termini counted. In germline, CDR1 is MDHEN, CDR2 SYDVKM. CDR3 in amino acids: CASSSSIDTQYF.

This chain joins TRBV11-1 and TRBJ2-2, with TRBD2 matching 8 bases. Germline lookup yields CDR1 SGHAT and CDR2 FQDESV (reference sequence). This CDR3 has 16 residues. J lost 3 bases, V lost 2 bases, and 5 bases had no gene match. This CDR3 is CASSLRTSRYTGELFF. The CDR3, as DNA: TGTGCCAGCAGCTTAAGGACTAGCAGATACACCGGGGAGCTGTTTTTT.

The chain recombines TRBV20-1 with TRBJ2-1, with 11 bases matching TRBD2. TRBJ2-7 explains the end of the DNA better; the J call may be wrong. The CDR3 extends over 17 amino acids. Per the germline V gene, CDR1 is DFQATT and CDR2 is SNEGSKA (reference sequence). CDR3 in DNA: TGCAGTGCTTGCGAGCCGGGACTAGCGGAACACTACAATGAGCAGTACTTC. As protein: CSACEPGLAEHYNEQYF.

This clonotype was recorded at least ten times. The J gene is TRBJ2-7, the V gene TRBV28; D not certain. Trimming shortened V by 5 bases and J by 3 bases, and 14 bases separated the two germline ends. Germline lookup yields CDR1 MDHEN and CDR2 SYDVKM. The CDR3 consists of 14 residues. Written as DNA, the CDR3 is TGTGCCAGCAGTCCCCCTCAGGCCATCTACGAGCAGTACTTC. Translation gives CASSPPQAIYEQYF. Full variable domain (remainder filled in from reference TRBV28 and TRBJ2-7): DVKVTQSSRYLVKRTGEKVFLECVQDMDHENMFWYRQDPGLGLRLIYFSYDVKMKEKGDIPEGYSVSREKKERFSLILESASTNQTSMYLCASSPPQAIYEQYFGPGTRLTVT.

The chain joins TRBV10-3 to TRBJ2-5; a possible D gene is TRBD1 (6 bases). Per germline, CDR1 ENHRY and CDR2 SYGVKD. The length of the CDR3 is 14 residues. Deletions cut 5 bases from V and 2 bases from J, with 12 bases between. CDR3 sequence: CAISPDRLQETQYF. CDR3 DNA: TGTGCCATCAGTCCCGACAGGCTACAAGAGACCCAGTACTTC.

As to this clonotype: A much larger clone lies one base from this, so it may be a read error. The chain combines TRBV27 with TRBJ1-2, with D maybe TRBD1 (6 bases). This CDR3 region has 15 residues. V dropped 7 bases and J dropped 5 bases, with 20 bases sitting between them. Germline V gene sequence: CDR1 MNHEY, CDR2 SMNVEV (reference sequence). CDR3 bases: TGTGCCAGCAAAAGGGGGGCGAACAGGGTTTATGGCTACACCTTC. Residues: CASKRGANRVYGYTF.

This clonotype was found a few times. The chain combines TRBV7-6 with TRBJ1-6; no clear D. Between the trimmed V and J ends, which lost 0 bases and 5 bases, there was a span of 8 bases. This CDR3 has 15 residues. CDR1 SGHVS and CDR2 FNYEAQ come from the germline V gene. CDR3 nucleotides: TGTGCCAGCAGCTTAGCAACGGCGGATAATTCACCCCTCCACTTT. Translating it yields CASSLATADNSPLHF.

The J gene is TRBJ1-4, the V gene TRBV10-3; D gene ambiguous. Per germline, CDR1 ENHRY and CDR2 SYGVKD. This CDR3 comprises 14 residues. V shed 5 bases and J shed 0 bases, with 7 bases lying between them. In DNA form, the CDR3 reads TGTGCCATCAGTAACACCTCAACTAATGAAAAACTGTTTTTT. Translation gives CAISNTSTNEKLFF.

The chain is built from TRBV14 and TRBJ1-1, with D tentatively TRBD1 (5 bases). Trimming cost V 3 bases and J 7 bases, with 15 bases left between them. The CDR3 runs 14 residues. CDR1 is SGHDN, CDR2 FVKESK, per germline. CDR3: CASSQPGRWSEAFF. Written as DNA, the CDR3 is TGTGCCAGCAGCCAGCCAGGGAGATGGAGTGAAGCTTTCTTT. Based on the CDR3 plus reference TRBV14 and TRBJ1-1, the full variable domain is EAGVTQFPSHSVIEKGQTVTLRCDPISGHDNLYWYRRVMGKEIKFLLHFVKESKQDESGMPNNRFLAERTGGTYSTLKVQPAELEDSGVYFCASSQPGRWSEAFFGQGTRLTVV.

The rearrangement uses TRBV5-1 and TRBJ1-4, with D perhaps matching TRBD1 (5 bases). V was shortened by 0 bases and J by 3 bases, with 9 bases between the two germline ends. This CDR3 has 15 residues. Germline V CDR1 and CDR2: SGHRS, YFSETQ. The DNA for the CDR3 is TGCGCCAGCAGCTTGGAGACAGCAGCTAATGAAAAACTGTTTTTT. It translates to CASSLETAANEKLFF.

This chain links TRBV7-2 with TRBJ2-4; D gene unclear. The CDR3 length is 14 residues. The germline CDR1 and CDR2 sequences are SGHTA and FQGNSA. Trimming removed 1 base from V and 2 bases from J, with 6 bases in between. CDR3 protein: CASSLGTPKNIQYF. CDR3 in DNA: TGTGCCAGCAGCTTAGGGACGCCCAAAAACATTCAGTACTTC.

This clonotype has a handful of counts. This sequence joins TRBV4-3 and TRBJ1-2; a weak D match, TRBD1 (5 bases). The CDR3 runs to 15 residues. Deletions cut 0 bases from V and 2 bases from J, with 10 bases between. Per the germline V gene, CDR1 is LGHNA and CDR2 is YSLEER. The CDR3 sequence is CASSQDGALNYGYTF. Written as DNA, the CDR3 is TGCGCCAGCAGCCAAGACGGGGCTCTCAACTATGGCTACACCTTC.

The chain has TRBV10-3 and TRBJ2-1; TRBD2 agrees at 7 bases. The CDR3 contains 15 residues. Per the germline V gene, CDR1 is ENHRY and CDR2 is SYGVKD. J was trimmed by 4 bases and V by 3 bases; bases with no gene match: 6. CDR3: CAISDLPGLYNEQFF. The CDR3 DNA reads TGTGCCATCAGTGACCTACCGGGACTATACAATGAGCAGTTCTTC.

This chain's CDR3 is CASRGRGFSGAFF. The CDR3 DNA follows: TGTGCCAGTAGGGGCAGGGGCTTTTCAGGAGCTTTCTTT. J is TRBJ1-1 and V is TRBV2; D perhaps matches TRBD1 (6 bases). Trimming took off 9 bases at V and 10 bases at J, with 21 bases between the two ends. Germline CDR1 is SNHLY and CDR2 is FYNNEI. The CDR3 covers 13 residues.

CDR3 sequence (DNA): TGTGCCAGCAGCGCGGAGAGGGGTCAGCCCCAGCATTTT. Encoded protein: CASSAERGQPQHF. The chain couples TRBV7-2 to TRBJ1-5, with D possibly being TRBD1 (5 bases). The CDR3 extends over 13 amino acids. CDR1 and CDR2 from the germline V gene are SGHTA and FQGNSA. The germline V and J ends were trimmed by 5 bases and 6 bases, with 11 bases remaining between them.

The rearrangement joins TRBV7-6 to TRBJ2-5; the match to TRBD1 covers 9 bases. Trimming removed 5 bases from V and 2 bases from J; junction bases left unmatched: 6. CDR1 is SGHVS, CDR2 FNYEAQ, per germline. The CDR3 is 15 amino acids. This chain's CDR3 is CASSSWTGEQETQYF. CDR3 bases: TGTGCCAGCAGCAGCTGGACAGGGGAACAAGAGACCCAGTACTTC.

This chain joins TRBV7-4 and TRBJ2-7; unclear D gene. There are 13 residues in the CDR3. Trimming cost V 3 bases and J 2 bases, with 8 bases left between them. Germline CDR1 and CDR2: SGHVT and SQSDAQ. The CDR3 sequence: CASSFVDPYEQYF. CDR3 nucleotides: TGTGCCAGCAGCTTCGTGGACCCCTACGAGCAGTACTTC.

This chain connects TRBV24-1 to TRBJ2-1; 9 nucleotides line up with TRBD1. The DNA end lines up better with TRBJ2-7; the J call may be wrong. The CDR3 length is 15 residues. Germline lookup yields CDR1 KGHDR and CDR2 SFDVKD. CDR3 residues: CATAYGTGTYNEQYF. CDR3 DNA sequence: TGTGCCACCGCCTACGGGACAGGGACCTACAATGAGCAGTACTTC.

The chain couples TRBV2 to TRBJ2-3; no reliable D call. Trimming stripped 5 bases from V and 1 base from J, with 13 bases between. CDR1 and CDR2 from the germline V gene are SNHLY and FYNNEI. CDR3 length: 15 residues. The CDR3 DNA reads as TGTGCCAGCAGTTACTACCCTTCTGGCACAGATACGCAGTATTTT. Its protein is CASSYYPSGTDTQYF. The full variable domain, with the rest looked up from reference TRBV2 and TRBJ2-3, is EPEVTQTPSHQVTQMGQEVILRCVPISNHLYFYWYRQILGQKVEFLVSFYNNEISEKSEIFDDQFSVERPDGSNFTLKIRSTKLEDSAMYFCASSYYPSGTDTQYFGPGTRLTVL.

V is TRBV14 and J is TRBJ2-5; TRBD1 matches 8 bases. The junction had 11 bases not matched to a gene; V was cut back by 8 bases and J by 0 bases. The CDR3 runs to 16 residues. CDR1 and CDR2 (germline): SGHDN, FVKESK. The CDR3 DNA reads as TGTGCCAGCGGCCCCCGTGCGGGACAGGACCAAGAGACCCAGTACTTC. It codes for CASGPRAGQDQETQYF.

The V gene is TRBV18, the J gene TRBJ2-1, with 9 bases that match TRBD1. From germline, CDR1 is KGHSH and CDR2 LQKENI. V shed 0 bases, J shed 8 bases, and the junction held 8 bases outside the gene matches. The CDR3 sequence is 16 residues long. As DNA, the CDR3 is TGTGCCAGCTCACCACCGGACGGACAGGGGCATGATGAGCAGTTCTTC. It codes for CASSPPDGQGHDEQFF.

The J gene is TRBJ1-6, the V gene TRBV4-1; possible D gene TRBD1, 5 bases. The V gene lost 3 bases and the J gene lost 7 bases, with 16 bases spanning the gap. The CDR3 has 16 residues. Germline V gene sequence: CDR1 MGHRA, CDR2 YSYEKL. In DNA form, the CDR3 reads TGCGCCAGCAGCCAGACCGACAGTCCGCTCAATTCACCCCTCCACTTT. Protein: CASSQTDSPLNSPLHF.

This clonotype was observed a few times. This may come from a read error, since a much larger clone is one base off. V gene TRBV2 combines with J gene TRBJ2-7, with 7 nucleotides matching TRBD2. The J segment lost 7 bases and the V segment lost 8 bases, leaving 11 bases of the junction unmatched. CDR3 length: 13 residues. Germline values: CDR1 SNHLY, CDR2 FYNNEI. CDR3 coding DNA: TGTGCCAGCGAGTGGGGGGGATCGAATGAGCAGTACTTC. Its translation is CASEWGGSNEQYF.

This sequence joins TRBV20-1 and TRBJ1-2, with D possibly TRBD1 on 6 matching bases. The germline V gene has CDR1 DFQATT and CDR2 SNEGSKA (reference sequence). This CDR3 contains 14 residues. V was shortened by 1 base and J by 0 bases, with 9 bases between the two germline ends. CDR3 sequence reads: CSARGTDSNYGYTF. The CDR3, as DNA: TGCAGTGCTAGAGGGACAGATTCTAACTATGGCTACACCTTC.

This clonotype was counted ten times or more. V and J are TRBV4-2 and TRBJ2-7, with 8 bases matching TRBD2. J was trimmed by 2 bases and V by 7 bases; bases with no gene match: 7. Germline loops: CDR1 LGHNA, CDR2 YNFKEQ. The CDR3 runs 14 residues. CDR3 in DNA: TGTGCCAGCACCACCGGGGGGGGACCCTACGAGCAGTACTTC. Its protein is CASTTGGGPYEQYF.

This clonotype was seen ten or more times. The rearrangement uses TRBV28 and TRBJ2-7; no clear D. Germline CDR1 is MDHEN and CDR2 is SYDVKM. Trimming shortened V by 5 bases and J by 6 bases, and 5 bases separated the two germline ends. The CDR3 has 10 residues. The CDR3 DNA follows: TGTGCCAGCAGTCGCCTCGAGCAGTACTTC. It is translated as CASSRLEQYF. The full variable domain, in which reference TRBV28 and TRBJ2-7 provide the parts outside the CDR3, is DVKVTQSSRYLVKRTGEKVFLECVQDMDHENMFWYRQDPGLGLRLIYFSYDVKMKEKGDIPEGYSVSREKKERFSLILESASTNQTSMYLCASSRLEQYFGPGTRLTVT.